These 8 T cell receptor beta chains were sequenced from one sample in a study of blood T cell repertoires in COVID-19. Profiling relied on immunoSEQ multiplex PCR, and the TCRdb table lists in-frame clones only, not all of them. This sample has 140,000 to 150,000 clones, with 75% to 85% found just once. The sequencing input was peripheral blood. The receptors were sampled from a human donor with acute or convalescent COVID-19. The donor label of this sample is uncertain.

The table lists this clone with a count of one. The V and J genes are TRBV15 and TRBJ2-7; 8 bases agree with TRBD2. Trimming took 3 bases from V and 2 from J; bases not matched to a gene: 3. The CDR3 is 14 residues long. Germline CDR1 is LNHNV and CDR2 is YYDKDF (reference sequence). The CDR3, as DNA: TGTGCCACCAGCAGGGATAGCGGGGCCTACGAGCAGTACTTC. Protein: CATSRDSGAYEQYF.

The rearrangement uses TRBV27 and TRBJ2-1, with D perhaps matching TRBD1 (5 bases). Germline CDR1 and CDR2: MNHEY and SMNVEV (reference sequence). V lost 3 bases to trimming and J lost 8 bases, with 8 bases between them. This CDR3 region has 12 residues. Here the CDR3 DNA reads TGTGCCAGCAGTTTTCTAGGGGATGAGCAGTTCTTC. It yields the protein CASSFLGDEQFF.

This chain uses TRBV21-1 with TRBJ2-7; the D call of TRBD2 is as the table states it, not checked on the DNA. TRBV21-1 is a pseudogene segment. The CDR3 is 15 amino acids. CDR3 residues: CASSAGGRFSGEQYV. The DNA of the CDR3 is TGTGCCAGCAGCGCCGGAGGACGGTTTTCTGGCGAGCAGTACGTC.

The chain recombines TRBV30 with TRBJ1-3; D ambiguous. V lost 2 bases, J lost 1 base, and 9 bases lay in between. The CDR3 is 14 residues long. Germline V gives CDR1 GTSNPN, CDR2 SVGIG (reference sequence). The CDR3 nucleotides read TGTGCCTGGAGTAACAGTTATTCTGGAAACACCATATATTTT. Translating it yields CAWSNSYSGNTIYF.

The CDR3 loop is CASSNPGGTEAFF. Here the CDR3 DNA reads TGTGCCAGTAGTAACCCTGGCGGGACTGAAGCTTTCTTT. The gene calls are TRBV19 and TRBJ1-1; the D is unclear. Trimming took off 4 bases at V and 5 bases at J, with 11 bases between the two ends. The germline gives CDR1 LNHDA, CDR2 SQIVND (reference sequence). This CDR3 has 13 residues.

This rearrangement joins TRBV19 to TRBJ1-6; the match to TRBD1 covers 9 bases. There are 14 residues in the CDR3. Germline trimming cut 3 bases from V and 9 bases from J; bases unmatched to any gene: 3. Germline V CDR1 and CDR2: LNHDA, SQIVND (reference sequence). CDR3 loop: CASSMTGGISPLHF. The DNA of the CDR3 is TGTGCCAGTAGTATGACAGGGGGTATTTCACCCCTCCACTTT.

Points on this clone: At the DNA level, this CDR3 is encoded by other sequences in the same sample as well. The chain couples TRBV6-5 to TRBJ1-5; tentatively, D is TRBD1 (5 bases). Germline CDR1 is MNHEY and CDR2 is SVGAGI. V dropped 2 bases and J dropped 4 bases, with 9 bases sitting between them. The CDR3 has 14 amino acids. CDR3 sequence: CASSYGAGNQPQHF. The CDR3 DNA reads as TGTGCCAGCAGTTACGGCGCAGGGAATCAGCCCCAGCATTTT.

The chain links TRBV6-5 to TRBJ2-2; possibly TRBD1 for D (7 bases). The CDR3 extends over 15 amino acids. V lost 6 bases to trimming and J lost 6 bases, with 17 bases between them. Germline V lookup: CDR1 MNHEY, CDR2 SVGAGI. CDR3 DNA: TGTGCCAGCAGCACTAACACCAGGGGGGCCGGGGAGCTGTTTTTT. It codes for CASSTNTRGAGELFF.